This T cell receptor beta chain was captured by sequencing in a study of T cells in Graves' hyperthyroidism and ophthalmopathy. Trimming removed 3 bases at V and 8 bases at J, with 10 bases between. This CDR3 comprises 12 residues. The germline V gene has CDR1 LGHNA and CDR2 YSLEER. In its sample, this clonotype was seen many times. Its antigen is unidentified. Amplification of TCR beta CDR3 regions was performed using RNA transcripts as template. A set of HTBI primers served as the primers for a first-round RT-PCR of the TCR CDR3. Using its own MiXCR run on the multiplex PCR reads, TCRdb lists one record per CDR3 protein. The sample includes nearly 750,000 distinct CDR3 sequences, 35% of them seen just once. Overall study results and limits: Ophthalmopathy was told apart from stable hyperthyroidism by a 13 V-J model. Blood also held most thyroid clonotypes expanded beyond 0.001.

The TCR originated in a woman aged 40-49 years with Graves' hyperthyroidism. The J gene is TRBJ1-2, the V gene TRBV4-3; no reliable D call. Sequenced sample: blood. In DNA form, the CDR3 reads TGCGCCAGCAGCCAGGGATCGGACGGCTACACCTTC. Encoded protein: CASSQGSDGYTF.